This record looks at one T cell receptor beta chain sequence and its context. The antigen remains undetermined. These data belong to a study of T cell responses to AZD1222 COVID-19 vaccine. Libraries were prepared by immunoSEQ multiplex PCR; TCRdb keeps only in-frame clonotypes and omits some of them. The sample records around 200,000 clones, approximately 90% being singletons. Study findings and constraints: After two AZD1222 doses, spike-specific TCR breadth and depth rose versus day 0. Reports indicate that nearly half of spike-specific TCRs are directed at unmutated variant regions.

Germline V gene lookup returns CDR1 SGDLS and CDR2 YYNGEE. Trimming stripped 0 bases from V and 2 bases from J, with 10 bases between. CDR3 size: 15 residues. The sequences come from peripheral blood, collected on day 0 of AZD1222 vaccination. The J gene is TRBJ2-3, the V gene TRBV9; D assignment may be TRBD1 or TRBD2 (5 bases each). The source is an adult in good health. CDR3 loop: CASSVVGESTDTQYF. CDR3 coding DNA: TGTGCCAGCAGCGTAGTGGGGGAGTCCACAGATACGCAGTATTTT. Looking up the rest from reference TRBV9 and TRBJ2-3 gives the full variable domain: DSGVTQTPKHLITATGQRVTLRCSPRSGDLSVYWYQQSLDQGLQFLIQYYNGEERAKGNILERFSAQQFPDLHSELNLSSLELGDSALYFCASSVVGESTDTQYFGPGTRLTVL.